The present T cell receptor beta chain was sequenced within a study of T-cell reconstitution after alpha-beta-depleted transplantation in children. Preparation of the TCRbeta library involved a method that used unique molecular identifiers. Via MiXCR, TCRdb re-called the PCR reads, giving one row per CDR3 protein. The table lists 250,000 to 350,000 distinct CDR3 sequences, almost 10% of them singletons. Trimming pared 3 bases from V and 1 base from J, leaving 13 bases between. Germline CDR1 and CDR2: MDHEN and SYDVKM. The CDR3 is 15 amino acids. This clonotype occurred many times. The material sequenced was PBMCs from the stem cell graft donor, taken from the stem cell graft. The V call is TRBV28, the J call TRBJ2-7, with a tentative D call TRBD2 (7 bases). This sequence was found in a human donor who donated a stem cell graft to a child with SCID. CDR3 sequence (DNA): TGTGCCAGCAGTTTGTCGGCGGGGGCTTCCTACGAGCAGTACTTC. This encodes CASSLSAGASYEQYF.